This T cell receptor (beta chain) emerged from a study of blood T cell repertoires in COVID-19 (dated by TCRdb to the early 2020s). With regard to the full study: The collaborator samples originated in the United States, Italy and Spain and spanned the acute and convalescent phases of COVID-19. The material from the prospective study consisted of cDNA or gDNA derived from T cells, B-cell-depleted T cells, or PBMCs. HLA class I and class II types, where available, came from metadata supplied by the sample provider rather than from assay-based typing. The repertoires were released in a freely available public database meant as a resource for research on the immune response to SARS-CoV-2. The dataset comprised deeply sampled blood TCRbeta repertoires from subjects exposed to, actively infected with, or recovered from COVID-19. The sample metadata nearly always contained a de-identified subject ID, COVID-19 status, age in years and sex. The samples were drawn from the first 160 participants of the ongoing ImmuneRACE study and from over a thousand subjects provided by 6 global collaborators.

Note on this clone: Its specific antigen is unknown. One base away there is no much larger clone; base qualities are not given.

The immunoSEQ Assay, a bias-controlled multiplex PCR, was used to amplify TCRbeta CDR3 regions from genomic DNA. Under the source paper's analysis protocol: The number of nucleated cells in each sample was estimated by amplification of reference gene primers within the assay. To quantify the absolute abundance of each unique TCRbeta CDR3 rearrangement, sequence reads were collapsed and filtered. Productive Simpson clonality was computed per sample as the square root of Simpson's diversity index over productive rearrangements. TCRdb's version of the immuneACCESS table is confined to in-frame rearrangements and falls short of the full clone set. An unresolved V gene accounts for under half of the shortfall where checked; the remainder is of unknown origin. Clone size and V and J calls were adopted from that table, with D and trimming inferred from the DNA. This sample holds some 200,000 clones; 89% were observed only once. The ten largest clones represent roughly 8.4% of the sample.

Participants in the prospective study were aged about 18 to 95 years, lived in 20 to 30 United States geographic areas, and enrolled through a virtual design. Cohort assignment in the prospective study relied on participant-reported clinical history from a screening survey and a study questionnaire. ImmuneRACE Cohort 3 recovered participants were defined by two consecutive negative NP/OP PCR tests, healthcare professional clearance, or symptom resolution. In the prospective study, whole blood, serum and a nasopharyngeal or oropharyngeal swab were collected from each participant by mobile phlebotomists. Additional blood draws and questionnaires over an approximately two-month period could optionally be provided by prospective study participants. Before DNA extraction, prospective study blood samples were shipped either frozen or at room temperature. Summary of the overall study and its limitations: The amount of clinical and demographic metadata varied by source and participant and was provided uncurated.

The sequenced material came from PBMCs or T cells enriched from blood (not recorded which). This clonotype was sampled from a woman between 18 and 30 years old who had recovered from COVID-19.

The sequenced DNA: TGTGCCAGCAGGGTGGGGCAGACTCTGAACACTGAAGCTTTCTTT. It translates as CASRVGQTLNTEAFF. The chain uses TRBV5-4 and TRBJ1-1, with a weak D call of TRBD1 (5 bases match). The V end loses 5 bases and the J end loses 0 bases, and a stretch of 14 bases separates them. The CDR1 and CDR2 encoded by the germline V gene (reference sequence) are SGHNT and YYREEE. The CDR3 goes from the cysteine to the phenylalanine over 15 residues. Only CDR3 DNA is held: 45 bases, read in frame from base 1.